This T cell receptor beta chain was sequenced during a study of cytomegalovirus exposure and HLA in healthy donors. Study at large: Out of 300 to 500 genotyped donors, less than 85% belonged to the Caucasian-associated ancestry cluster.

Study-level findings and limits: Sequencing depth across donors, presence/absence analyses assumed, was roughly uniform.

This clone was seen many times. Its antigen remains unidentified. Primers for the PCR totalled 60 Vbeta and 13 Jbeta. Assay used: immunoSEQ multiplex PCR; TCRdb lists only in-frame clones, some missing. The profile shows about 110,000 clones, 71% of them singletons. The clonotype comes from a female donor in good health and CMV-seronegative. The sequenced sample consisted of PBMCs.

CDR3 protein: CASSTLTGNEKLFF. Here the CDR3 DNA reads TGTGCCAGCAGCACTCTGACAGGGAATGAAAAACTGTTTTTT. The V gene is TRBV5-5, the J gene TRBJ1-4, with 7 bases fitting TRBD1. Trimming cost V 4 bases and J 5 bases; bases outside gene matches: 5. CDR1 and CDR2 (germline): SGHKS, YYEKEE (reference sequence). This CDR3 contains 14 residues.